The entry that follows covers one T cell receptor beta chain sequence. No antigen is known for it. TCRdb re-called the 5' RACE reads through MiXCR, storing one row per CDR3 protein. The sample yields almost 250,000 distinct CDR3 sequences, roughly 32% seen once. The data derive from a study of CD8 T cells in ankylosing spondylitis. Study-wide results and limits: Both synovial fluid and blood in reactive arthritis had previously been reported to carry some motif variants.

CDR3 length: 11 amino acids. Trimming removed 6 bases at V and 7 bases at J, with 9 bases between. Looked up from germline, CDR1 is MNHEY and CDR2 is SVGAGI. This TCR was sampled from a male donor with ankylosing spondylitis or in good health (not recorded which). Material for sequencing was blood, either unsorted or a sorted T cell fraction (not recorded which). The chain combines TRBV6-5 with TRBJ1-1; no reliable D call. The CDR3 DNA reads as TGTGCCAGCAGGTCGAACGGTGAAGCTTTCTTT. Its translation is CASRSNGEAFF.